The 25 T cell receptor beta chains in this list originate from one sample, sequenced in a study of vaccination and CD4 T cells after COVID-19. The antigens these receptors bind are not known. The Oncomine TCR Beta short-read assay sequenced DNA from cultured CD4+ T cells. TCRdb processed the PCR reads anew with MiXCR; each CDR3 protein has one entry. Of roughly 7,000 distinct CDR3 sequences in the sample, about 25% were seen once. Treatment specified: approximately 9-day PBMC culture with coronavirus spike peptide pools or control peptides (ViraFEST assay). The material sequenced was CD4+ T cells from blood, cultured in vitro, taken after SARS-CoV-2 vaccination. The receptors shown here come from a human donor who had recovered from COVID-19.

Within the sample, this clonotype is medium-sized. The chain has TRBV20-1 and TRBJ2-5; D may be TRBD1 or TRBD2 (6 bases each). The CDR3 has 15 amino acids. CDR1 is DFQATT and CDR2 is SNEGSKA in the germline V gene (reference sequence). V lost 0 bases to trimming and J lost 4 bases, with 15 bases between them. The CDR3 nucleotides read TGCAGTGCTAGAGATCCTGGGGGGCCTGGAGAGACCCAGTACTTC. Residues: CSARDPGGPGETQYF.

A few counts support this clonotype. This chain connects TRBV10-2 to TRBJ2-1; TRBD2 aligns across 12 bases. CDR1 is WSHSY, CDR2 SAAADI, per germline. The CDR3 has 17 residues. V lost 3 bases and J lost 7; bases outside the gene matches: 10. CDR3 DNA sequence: TGCGCCAGCAGTGACCCCTCGACTAGCGGGAGAAATAATGAGCAGTTCTTC. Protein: CASSDPSTSGRNNEQFF.

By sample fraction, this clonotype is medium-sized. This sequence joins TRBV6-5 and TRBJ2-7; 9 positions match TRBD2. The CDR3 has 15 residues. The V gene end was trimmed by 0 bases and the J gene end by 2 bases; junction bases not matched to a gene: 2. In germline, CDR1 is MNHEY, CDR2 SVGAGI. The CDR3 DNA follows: TGTGCCAGCAGTTACTCGCTAGCGGGACCCTACGAGCAGTACTTC. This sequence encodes CASSYSLAGPYEQYF.

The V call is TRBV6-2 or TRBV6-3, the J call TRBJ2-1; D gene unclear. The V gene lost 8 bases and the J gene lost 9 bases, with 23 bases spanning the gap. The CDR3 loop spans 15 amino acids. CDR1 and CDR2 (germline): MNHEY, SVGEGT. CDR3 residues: CASCLTRALRGEQFF. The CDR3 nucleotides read TGTGCCAGCTGCCTTACTCGGGCCCTCCGTGGTGAGCAGTTCTTC.

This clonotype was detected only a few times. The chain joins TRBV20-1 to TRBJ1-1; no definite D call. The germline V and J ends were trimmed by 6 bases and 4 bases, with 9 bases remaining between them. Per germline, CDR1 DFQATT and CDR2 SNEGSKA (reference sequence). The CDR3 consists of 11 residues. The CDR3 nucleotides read TGCAGTGCCTGGGCAGTCACTGAAGCTTTCTTT. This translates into CSAWAVTEAFF.

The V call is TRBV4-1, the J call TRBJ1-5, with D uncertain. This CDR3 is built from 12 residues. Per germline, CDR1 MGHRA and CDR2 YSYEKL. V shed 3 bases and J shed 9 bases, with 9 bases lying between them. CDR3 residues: CASSHTLGPQHF. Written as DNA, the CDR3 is TGCGCCAGCAGCCACACCCTTGGGCCCCAGCATTTT.

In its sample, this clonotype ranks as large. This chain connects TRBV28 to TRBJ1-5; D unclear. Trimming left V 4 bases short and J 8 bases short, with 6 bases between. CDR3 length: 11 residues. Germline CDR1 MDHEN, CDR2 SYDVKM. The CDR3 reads CASSSGKPQHF. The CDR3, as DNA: TGTGCCAGCAGTTCGGGGAAGCCCCAGCATTTT.

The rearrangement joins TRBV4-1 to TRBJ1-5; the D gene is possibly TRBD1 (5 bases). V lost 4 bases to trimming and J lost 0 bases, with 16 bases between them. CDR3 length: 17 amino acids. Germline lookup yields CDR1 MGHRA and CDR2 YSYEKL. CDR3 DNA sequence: TGCGCCAGCAGCCCTCCGCAGGGACCTTATAGCAATCAGCCCCAGCATTTT. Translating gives CASSPPQGPYSNQPQHF.

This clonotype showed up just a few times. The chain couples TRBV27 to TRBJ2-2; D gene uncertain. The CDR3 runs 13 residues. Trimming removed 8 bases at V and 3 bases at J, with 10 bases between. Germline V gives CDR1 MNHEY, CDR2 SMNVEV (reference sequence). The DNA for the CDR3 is TGTGCCAGCCGGACCCGGGACACCGGGGAGCTGTTTTTT. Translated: CASRTRDTGELFF.

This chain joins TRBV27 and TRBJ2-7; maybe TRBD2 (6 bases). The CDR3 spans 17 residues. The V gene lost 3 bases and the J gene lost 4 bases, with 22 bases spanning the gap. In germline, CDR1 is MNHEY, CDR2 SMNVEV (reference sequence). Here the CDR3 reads CASSFSALPDGSYEQYF. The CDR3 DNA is TGTGCCAGCAGTTTTTCCGCCTTACCGGACGGGAGTTACGAGCAGTACTTC.

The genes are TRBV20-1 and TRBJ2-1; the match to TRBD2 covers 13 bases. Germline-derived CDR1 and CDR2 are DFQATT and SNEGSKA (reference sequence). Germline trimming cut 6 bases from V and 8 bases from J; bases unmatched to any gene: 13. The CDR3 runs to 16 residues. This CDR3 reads CSALSLAGGQRDEQFF. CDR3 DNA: TGCAGTGCCCTATCACTAGCGGGAGGGCAAAGGGATGAGCAGTTCTTC.

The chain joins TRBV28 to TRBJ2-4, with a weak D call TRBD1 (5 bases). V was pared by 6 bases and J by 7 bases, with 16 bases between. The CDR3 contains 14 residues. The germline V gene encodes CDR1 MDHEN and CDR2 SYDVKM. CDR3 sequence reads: CASSPDNARNIQYF. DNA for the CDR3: TGTGCCAGCAGCCCGGACAACGCGAGGAACATTCAGTACTTC.

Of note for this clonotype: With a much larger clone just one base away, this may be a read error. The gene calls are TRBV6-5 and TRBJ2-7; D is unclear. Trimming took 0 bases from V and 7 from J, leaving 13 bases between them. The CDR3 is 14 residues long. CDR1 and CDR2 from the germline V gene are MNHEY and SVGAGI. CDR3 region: CASSYSPEVREQYF. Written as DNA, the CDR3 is TGTGCCAGCAGTTACTCGCCAGAAGTGAGGGAGCAGTACTTC.

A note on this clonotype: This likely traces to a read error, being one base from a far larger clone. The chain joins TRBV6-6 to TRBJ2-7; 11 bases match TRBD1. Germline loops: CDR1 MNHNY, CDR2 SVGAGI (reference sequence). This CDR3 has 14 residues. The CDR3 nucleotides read TGTGCCAGCAGTTACGGACAGGGGGCTTCCGAGCAGTGCTTC. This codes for CASSYGQGASEQCF.

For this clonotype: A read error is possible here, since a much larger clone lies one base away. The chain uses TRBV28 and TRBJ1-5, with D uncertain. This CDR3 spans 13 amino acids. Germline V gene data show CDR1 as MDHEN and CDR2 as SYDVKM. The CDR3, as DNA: TGTGCCAGCAGTACGGGTATGAGGCAGCCCCGGCATTTT. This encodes CASSTGMRQPRHF.

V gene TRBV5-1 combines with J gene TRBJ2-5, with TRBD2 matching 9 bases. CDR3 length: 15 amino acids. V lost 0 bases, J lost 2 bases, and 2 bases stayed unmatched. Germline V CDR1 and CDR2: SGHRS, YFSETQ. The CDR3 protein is CASSLVAGVQETQYF. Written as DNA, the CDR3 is TGCGCCAGCAGCTTGGTAGCGGGGGTACAAGAGACCCAGTACTTC.

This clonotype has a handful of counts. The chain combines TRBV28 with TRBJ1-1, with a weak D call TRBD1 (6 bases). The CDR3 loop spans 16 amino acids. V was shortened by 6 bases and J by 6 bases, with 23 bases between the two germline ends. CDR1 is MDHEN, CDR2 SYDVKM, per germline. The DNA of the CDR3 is TGTGCCAGCAGCCCACACTCAGGGGACCCTAAGGCTGAAGCTTTCTTT. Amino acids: CASSPHSGDPKAEAFF.

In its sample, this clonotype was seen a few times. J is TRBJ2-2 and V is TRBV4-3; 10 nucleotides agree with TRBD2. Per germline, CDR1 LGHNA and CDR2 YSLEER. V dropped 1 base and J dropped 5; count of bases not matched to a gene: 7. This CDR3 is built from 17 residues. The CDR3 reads CASSQAPSGRVTGELFF. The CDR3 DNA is TGCGCCAGCAGCCAAGCCCCGAGCGGGAGGGTTACCGGGGAGCTGTTTTTT.

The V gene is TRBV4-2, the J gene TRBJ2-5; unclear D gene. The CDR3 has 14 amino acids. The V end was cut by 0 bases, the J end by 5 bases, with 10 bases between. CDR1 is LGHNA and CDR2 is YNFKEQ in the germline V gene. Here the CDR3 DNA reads TGTGCCAGCAGCCAAGATCCCGAAGGGGAGACCCAGTACTTC. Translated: CASSQDPEGETQYF.

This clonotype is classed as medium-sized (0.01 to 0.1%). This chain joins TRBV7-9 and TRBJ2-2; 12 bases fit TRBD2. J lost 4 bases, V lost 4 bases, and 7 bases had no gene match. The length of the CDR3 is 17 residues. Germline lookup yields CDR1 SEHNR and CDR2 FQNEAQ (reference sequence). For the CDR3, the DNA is TGTGCCAGCAGCTACGCTAGCGGGGGGGCCGGCACCGGGGAGCTGTTTTTT. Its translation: CASSYASGGAGTGELFF. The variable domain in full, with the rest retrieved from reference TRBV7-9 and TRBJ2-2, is DTGVSQNPRHKITKRGQNVTFRCDPISEHNRLYWYRQTLGQGPEFLTYFQNEAQLEKSRLLSDRFSAERPKGSFSTLEIQRTEQGDSAMYLCASSYASGGAGTGELFFGEGSRLTVL.

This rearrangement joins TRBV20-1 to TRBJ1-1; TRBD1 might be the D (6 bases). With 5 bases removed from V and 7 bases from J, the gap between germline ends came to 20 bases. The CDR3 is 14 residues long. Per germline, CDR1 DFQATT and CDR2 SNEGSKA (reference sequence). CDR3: CSALNSITGIEAFF. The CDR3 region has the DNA TGCAGTGCTCTCAACAGTATAACAGGGATTGAAGCTTTCTTT.

The CDR3 DNA reads as TGTGCCAGCAGTGAGGGGGCGAGGACGGGTCGGGCTTTCTTT. Translated: CASSEGARTGRAFF. The chain carries TRBV6-4 and TRBJ1-1; D possibly corresponds to TRBD1 (6 bases). With 3 bases removed from V and 11 bases from J, the gap between germline ends came to 19 bases. Germline-derived CDR1 and CDR2 are MRHNA and SNTAGT. The CDR3 is 14 amino acids.

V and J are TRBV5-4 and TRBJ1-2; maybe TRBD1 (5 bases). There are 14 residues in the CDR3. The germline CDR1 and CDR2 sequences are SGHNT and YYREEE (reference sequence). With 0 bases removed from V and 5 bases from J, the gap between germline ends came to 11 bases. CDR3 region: CASSLAAGVYGYTF. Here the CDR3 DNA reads TGTGCCAGCAGCTTGGCCGCGGGGGTATATGGCTACACCTTC.

CDR3 sequence reads: CASSDSENTEAFF. CDR3 nucleotides: TGTGCCAGCAGTGACTCGGAGAACACTGAAGCTTTCTTT. V is TRBV6-4 and J is TRBJ1-1; D unclear. The CDR3 contains 13 residues. The ends were cut back, 0 bases at V and 1 base at J, with 3 bases in the middle. Germline CDR1 and CDR2: MRHNA and SNTAGT.

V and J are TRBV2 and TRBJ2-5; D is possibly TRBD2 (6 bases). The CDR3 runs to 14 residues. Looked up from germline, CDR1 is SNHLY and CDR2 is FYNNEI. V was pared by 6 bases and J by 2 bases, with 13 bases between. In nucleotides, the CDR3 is TGTGCCAGCAGCCCGGGACTCGTGCAAGAGACCCAGTACTTC. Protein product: CASSPGLVQETQYF.